These 4 T cell receptor beta chains were sequenced from one sample in a study of blood T cell repertoires in COVID-19. The protocol was immunoSEQ multiplex PCR, while the TCRdb copy is restricted to in-frame clones and leaves out a portion. The repertoire holds some 67,000 clones, with 87% as singletons. Sequencing used peripheral blood. The receptors were sampled from a man aged 45-65 years with active COVID-19.

This rearrangement joins TRBV6-2 or TRBV6-3 to TRBJ1-4, with 9 bases aligning to TRBD1. Germline loops: CDR1 MNHEY, CDR2 SVGEGT. The J segment lost 5 bases and the V segment lost 0 bases, leaving 10 bases of the junction unmatched. The CDR3 spans 18 residues. The CDR3 DNA reads as TGTGCCAGCAGTTACTCGTCCCGGGACAGGGATCCGAATGAAAAACTGTTTTTT. This sequence encodes CASSYSSRDRDPNEKLFF.

This chain uses TRBV2 with TRBJ1-6, with 9 bases identical to TRBD1. The CDR3 sequence is 15 residues long. V lost 5 bases and J lost 7; bases outside the gene matches: 6. CDR1 is SNHLY and CDR2 is FYNNEI in the germline V gene. In DNA form, the CDR3 reads TGTGCCAGCAGTCTTGCCGGGACAGGGAATTCACCCCTCCACTTT. Its translation is CASSLAGTGNSPLHF.

This CDR3 is CASSWGPGQGETYEQYF. The CDR3 DNA follows: TGCGCCAGCAGCTGGGGGCCGGGACAGGGGGAAACCTACGAGCAGTACTTC. The chain uses TRBV5-1 and TRBJ2-7; 11 positions agree with TRBD1. V shed 3 bases, J shed 2 bases, and the junction held 10 bases outside the gene matches. This CDR3 spans 17 amino acids. Germline V gene data show CDR1 as SGHRS and CDR2 as YFSETQ.

The chain links TRBV5-6 to TRBJ2-5, with TRBD2 as a possible D gene (6 bases). The CDR3 totals 13 residues. CDR1 and CDR2 (germline): SGHDT, YYEEEE. V was pared by 4 bases and J by 4 bases, with 11 bases between. The CDR3 DNA reads TGTGCCAGCAGCACCGGGACTTCAGAGACCCAGTACTTC. Its translation is CASSTGTSETQYF.